This T cell receptor beta chain was sequenced in a study of shared T cell receptors in the human thymus (dated by TCRdb to 2020 to 2023). Describing the broader study: The study investigated the way shared, self-reactive T-cell receptor alpha chains are produced in the human thymus.

V is cut by 2 bases and J by 1 base, and the space between the germline ends is 15 bases. According to the germline V gene, CDR1 reads SGHDT and CDR2 reads YYEEEE. The cysteine opens and the phenylalanine closes a CDR3 of 16 amino acids. The retained sequence is limited to the CDR3, 48 bases, with the frame set at the first base. To note about this clone: The target of this receptor is not known. No quality values exist for individual bases; no much larger clone is one base distant.

Library preparation used the immunoSEQ multiplex PCR assay. TCRdb took over this immuneACCESS table, retaining in-frame rearrangements with V and J assigned. Such tables are incomplete; in checked studies, under half of the missing clones stem from an unresolved V gene, and the remainder is unexplained. This sample gives roughly 560,000 clones in total; approximately 78% of them show up just once. The ten largest clones capture about 0.012% of the sample. In addition, the sample was reused for a study of human thymus T cells. The second investigation adds: Donors were immunologically healthy infants undergoing open corrective cardiac surgery for congenital heart defects in Finland. Thymus tissue was collected as surgical resects that were removed during corrective cardiac surgery. Usage of V and J gene segments appeared to be biased in both the thymic and the peripheral blood repertoires. According to the related research, thymic TCR repertoires were highly overlapping among unrelated individuals. The study used 7 or 8 infant thymus samples plus four related peripheral blood samples to characterize TCR alpha and beta repertoires. The cohort included over five male and a couple of female infants, with donor ages spanning 7 to 244 days. Thymocytes were mechanically released from the tissue and were stored as pellets of 10-30 million cells at -70 degrees C. Genomic DNA was extracted from frozen cell pellets with a QIAsymphony instrument. The immunoSEQ multiplex PCR assay was used to amplify the TCRB and TCRAD loci from a standardized quantity of quality-controlled genomic DNA. The amplicons spanned the V(D)J region and were long enough to cover the CDR3 and allow V and J genes to be identified. Through the commercial immunoSEQ service, the amplicons were sequenced on an Illumina platform. Corrections for primer bias and sequencing errors followed previously described methods, while TCRAD and TCRB definitions were based on the IMGT database. Repertoires were analysed with immunoSEQ Analyzer 3.0 and VDJTools, covering basic statistics, V/J segment usage, diversity estimates, rarefaction and pairwise overlap. Chao1, ChaoE, Efron-Thisted, Shannon and inverse Simpson indices were used to estimate diversity, which was also estimated on datasets down-sampled to the smallest sample. Repertoire overlap was determined by strict matching of CDR3 nucleotide sequence, V gene and J gene, and Jaccard-based multidimensional scaling clustering was applied. Thymus samples yielded on average around 810,000 unique TCRB clonotypes, compared with 70,000 to 85,000 from blood samples.

This receptor was identified in a boy under three years old with a congenital heart defect. Donor details come from another sample of the same person, matched by shared clones. The chain was built from TRBV5-6 and TRBJ2-5, with a weak D call of TRBD2 (5 bases match). What was sequenced was thymocytes. The DNA reads TGTGCCAGCAGCTTTTTAGCGTCTCAAATCCAAGAGACCCAGTACTTC. Translation gives CASSFLASQIQETQYF. The CDR3 plus the reference TRBV5-6 and TRBJ2-5 genes for the other parts give the full variable domain: DAGVTQSPTHLIKTRGQQVTLRCSPKSGHDTVSWYQQALGQGPQFIFQYYEEEERQRGNFPDRFSGHQFPNYSSELNVNALLLGDSALYLCASSFLASQIQETQYFGPGTRLLVL.